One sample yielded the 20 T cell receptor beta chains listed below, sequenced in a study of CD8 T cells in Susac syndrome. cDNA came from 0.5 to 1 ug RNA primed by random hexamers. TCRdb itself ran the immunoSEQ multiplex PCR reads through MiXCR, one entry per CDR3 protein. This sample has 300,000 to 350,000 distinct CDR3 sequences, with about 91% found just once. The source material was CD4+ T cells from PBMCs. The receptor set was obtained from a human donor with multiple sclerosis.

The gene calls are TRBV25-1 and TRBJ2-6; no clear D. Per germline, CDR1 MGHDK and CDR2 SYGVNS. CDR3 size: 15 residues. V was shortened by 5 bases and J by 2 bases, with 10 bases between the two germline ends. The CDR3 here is CASSLGSAGANVLTF. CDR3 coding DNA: TGTGCCAGCAGTTTGGGAAGCGCTGGGGCCAACGTCCTGACTTTC.

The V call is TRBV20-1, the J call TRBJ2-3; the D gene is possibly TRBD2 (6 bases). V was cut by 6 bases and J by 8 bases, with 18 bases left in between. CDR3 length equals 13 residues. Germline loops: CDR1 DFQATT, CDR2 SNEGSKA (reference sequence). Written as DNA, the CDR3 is TGCAGTGCCGCCGGGACCCGAGCGGGTACGCAGTATTTT. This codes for CSAAGTRAGTQYF.

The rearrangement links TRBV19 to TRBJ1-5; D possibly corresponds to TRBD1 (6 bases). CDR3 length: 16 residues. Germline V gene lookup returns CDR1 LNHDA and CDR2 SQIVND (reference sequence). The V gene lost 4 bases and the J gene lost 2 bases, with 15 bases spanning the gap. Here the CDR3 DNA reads TGTGCCAGTAGTAATCCTACCAGGGGCGGCAATCAGCCCCAGCATTTT. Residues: CASSNPTRGGNQPQHF.

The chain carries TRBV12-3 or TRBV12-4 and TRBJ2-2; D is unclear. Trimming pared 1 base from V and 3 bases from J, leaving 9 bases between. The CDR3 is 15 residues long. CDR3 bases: TGTGCCAGCAGTTTAGTAAATCTCCACACCGGGGAGCTGTTTTTT. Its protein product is CASSLVNLHTGELFF.

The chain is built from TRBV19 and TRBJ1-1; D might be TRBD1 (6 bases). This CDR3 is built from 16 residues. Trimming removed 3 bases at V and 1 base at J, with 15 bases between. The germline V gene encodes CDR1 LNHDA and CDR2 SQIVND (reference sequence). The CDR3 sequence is CASSIPHRASNTEAFF. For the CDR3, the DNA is TGTGCCAGTAGTATTCCCCACAGGGCGTCGAACACTGAAGCTTTCTTT.

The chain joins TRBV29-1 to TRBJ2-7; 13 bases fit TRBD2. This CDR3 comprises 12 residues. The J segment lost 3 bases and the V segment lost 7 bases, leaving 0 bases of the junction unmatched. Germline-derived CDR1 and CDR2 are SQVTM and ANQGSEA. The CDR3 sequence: CSGTSGSYEQYF. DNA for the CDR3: TGCAGCGGGACTAGCGGGAGCTACGAGCAGTACTTC.

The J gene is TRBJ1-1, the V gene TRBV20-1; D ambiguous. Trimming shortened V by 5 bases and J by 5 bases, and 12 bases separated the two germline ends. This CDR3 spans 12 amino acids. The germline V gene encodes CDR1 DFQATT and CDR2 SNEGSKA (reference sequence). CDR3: CSAGGKRTEAFF. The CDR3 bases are TGCAGTGCTGGTGGCAAAAGGACTGAAGCTTTCTTT.

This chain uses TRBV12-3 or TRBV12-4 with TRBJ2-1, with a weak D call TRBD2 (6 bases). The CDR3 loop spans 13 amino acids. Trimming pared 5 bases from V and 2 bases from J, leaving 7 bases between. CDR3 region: CASSRGTYNEQFF. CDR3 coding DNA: TGTGCCAGCAGTCGCGGGACCTACAATGAGCAGTTCTTC.

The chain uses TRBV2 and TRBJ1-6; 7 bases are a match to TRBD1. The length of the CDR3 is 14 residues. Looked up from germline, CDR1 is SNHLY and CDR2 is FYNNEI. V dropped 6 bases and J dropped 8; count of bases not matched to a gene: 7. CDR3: CASSQTGVHSPLHF. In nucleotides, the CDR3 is TGTGCCAGCAGCCAAACAGGGGTACATTCACCCCTCCACTTT.

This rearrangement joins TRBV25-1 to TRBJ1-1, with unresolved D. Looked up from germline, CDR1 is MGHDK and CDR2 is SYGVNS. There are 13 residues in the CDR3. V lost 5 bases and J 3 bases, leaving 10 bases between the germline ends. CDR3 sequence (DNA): TGTGCCAGCAGTAGAACCGGGTACACTGAAGCTTTCTTT. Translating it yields CASSRTGYTEAFF.

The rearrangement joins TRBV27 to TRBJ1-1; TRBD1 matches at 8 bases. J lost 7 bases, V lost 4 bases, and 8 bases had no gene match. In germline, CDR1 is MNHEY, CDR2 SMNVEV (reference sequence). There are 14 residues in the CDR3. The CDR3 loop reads CASSSLPGQVEAFF. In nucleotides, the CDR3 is TGTGCCAGCAGTTCCCTCCCGGGACAGGTTGAAGCTTTCTTT.

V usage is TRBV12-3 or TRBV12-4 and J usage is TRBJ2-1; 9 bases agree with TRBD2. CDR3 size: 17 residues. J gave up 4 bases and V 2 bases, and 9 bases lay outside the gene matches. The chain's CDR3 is CASSLTRLAEEYNEQFF. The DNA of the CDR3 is TGTGCCAGCAGTTTAACCAGACTAGCGGAGGAATACAATGAGCAGTTCTTC.

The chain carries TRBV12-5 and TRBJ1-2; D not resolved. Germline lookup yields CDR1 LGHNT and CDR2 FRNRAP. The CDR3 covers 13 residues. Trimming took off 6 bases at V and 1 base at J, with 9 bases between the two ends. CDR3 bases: TGTGCTAGTGGCCCACCGAATAACTATGGCTACACCTTC. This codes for CASGPPNNYGYTF.

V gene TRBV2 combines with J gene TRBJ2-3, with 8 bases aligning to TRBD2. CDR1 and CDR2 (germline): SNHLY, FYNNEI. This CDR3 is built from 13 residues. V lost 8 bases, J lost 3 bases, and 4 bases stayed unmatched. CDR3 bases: TGTGCCAGCCACGGGGGGGGGACAGATACGCAGTATTTT. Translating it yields CASHGGGTDTQYF.

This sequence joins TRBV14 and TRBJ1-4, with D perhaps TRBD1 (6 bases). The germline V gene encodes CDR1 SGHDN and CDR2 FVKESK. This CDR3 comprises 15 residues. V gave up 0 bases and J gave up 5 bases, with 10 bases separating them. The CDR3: CASSQENRANEKLFF. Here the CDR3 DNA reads TGTGCCAGCAGCCAAGAGAACAGGGCAAATGAAAAACTGTTTTTT.

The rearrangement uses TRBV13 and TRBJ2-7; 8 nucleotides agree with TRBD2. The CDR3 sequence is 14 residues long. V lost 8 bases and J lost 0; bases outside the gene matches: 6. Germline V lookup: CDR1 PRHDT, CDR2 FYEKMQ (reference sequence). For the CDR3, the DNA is TGTGCCAGCGCCCCCGGGAGGGGCTCCTACGAGCAGTACTTC. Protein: CASAPGRGSYEQYF. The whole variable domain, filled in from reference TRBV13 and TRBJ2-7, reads AAGVIQSPRHLIKEKRETATLKCYPIPRHDTVYWYQQGPGQDPQFLISFYEKMQSDKGSIPDRFSAQQFSDYHSELNMSSLELGDSALYFCASAPGRGSYEQYFGPGTRLTVT.

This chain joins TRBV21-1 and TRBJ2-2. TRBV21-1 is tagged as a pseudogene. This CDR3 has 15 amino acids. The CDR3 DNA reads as TGTGCCAGCAGCATGGGCAGGCAGTCCACCGGGGAGCTGTTTTTT. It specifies CASSMGRQSTGELFF.

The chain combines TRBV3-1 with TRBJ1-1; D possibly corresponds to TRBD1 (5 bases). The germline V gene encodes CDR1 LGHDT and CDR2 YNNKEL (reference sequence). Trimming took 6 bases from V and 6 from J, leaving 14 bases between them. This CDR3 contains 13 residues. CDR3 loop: CASRQASGSEAFF. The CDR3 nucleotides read TGTGCCAGCAGACAGGCCTCTGGGTCTGAAGCTTTCTTT.

CDR3 amino acids: CASRKSASGYTGELFF. Written as DNA, the CDR3 is TGCGCCAGCAGGAAATCGGCTAGCGGCTACACCGGGGAGCTGTTTTTT. V gene TRBV4-3 combines with J gene TRBJ2-2; TRBD2 aligns across 7 bases. The CDR3 spans 16 residues. J gave up 3 bases and V 6 bases, and 10 bases lay outside the gene matches. In germline, CDR1 is LGHNA, CDR2 YSLEER.

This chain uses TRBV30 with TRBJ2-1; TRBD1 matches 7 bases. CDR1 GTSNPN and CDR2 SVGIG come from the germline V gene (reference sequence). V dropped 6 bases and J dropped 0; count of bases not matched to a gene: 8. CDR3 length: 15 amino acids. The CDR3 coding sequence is TGTGCCTGCCACAGGGGCGGCTACTCCTACAATGAGCAGTTCTTC. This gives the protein CACHRGGYSYNEQFF.